This T cell receptor beta chain was obtained from a study of PD-L1 blockade in urothelial cancer (dated by TCRdb to about 2017). Turning to the overall study: Every patient began therapy in 2014 and was given atezolizumab 1,200 mg intravenously every 3 weeks. Durable clinical benefit meant progression-free survival longer than 6 months, and TCR features were also tested against progression-free and overall survival. Pretreatment blood TCR-seq was available for fewer than 30 patients, at least one posttreatment blood collection was obtained for 25 or so patients, and tumor TCR-seq was available for 25 or so patients. An exploratory multi-omic analysis was conducted of the somatic, immune and clinical correlates of response to PD-L1 blockade with atezolizumab in urothelial cancer. About 90% of the 29 patients were males with bladder-origin urothelial cancer, and about 65% of the 29 reported a prior smoking history. Pretreatment tumor samples, along with matched peripheral blood collected serially before and after atezolizumab treatment, underwent TCR sequencing. Durable clinical benefit was achieved by nine patients but not by the remaining 20. Patients had an ECOG performance status of 0 or 1 and had received between 0 and 3 prior chemotherapy regimens. Blood samples were analyzed at two time points: 3 weeks after treatment start (second dose) and 6 weeks after treatment start. Whole exome sequencing and RNA sequencing of pretreatment tumors were performed alongside TCR sequencing in the same patients. Blood samples yielded a median of around 130,000 T cells and more than 80,000 unique TCRs, with median clonality approximately 0.08.

Each PCR received spiked-in synthetic TCR analog templates so that absolute template abundance could be estimated from read counts. TCRbeta CDR3 regions were amplified from genomic DNA with bias-controlled V and J gene primers using the immunoSEQ assay. Sequencing of rearranged TCRbeta segments was done at approximately 20X coverage. The original methods were these. Clustering was used to correct sequencing errors, and CDR3s were annotated against IMGT to assign V, D and J genes. Out-of-frame and stop-codon sequences were excluded, and only productive TCRbeta rearrangements were used in downstream analyses. Clonality was computed as one minus Shannon entropy normalized by the log of the number of unique productive sequences. Clones differing between time points or between blood and tumor were identified by Fisher's exact test with Benjamini-Hochberg correction at adjusted p below 0.01. Drawn from immuneACCESS, this table holds only the in-frame rearrangements with V and J called that TCRdb kept. Clones are partly lost; checked studies trace under half to an unresolved V gene and leave the rest unexplained. From that table come the V and J calls and clone size; the DNA was used to work out D and trimming. This sample holds some 110,000 clones; around 89% were observed only once. Approximately 1.7% of the sample is taken by the ten largest.

The time point label of this sample denotes: peripheral blood 6 weeks after treatment start. A cohort of about 30 patients with locally advanced or metastatic urothelial carcinoma, treated at Memorial Sloan Kettering on a trial protocol, was included. Peripheral blood mononuclear cells were collected pretreatment and during treatment, with between 1 and 8 total time points obtained per patient. The Qiagen DNeasy Blood extraction kit was used to purify genomic DNA from total PBMCs and tumor samples. Collected pretreatment and during treatment, PBMCs were isolated and stored as previously described. A remark on this clone: The antigen this receptor binds is unknown. Per-nucleotide qualities are absent, and no much larger clonotype sits a single base away.

Broader findings and caveats from the paper: Small sample size (n ≈ 28) and many exploratory analyses mean the results are intended to be hypothesis-generating. Patients with durable benefit showed greater expansion of tumor-associated TCR clones in peripheral blood 3 weeks after starting treatment (n of about 20, p = 0.022). Improved progression-free and overall survival was found to be associated with pretreatment peripheral blood TCR clonality below the median.

Per the germline V gene, LGHNA is the CDR1 and YSLEER is the CDR2. V and J lose 6 bases and 12 bases, and a span of 23 bases separates them. The CDR3 covers 15 residues, taking in both the cysteine and the phenylalanine. CDR3 DNA only is kept here, 45 bases in frame from base 1. This TCR was recovered from a man aged 55 to 70 with urothelial cancer. Here the sequenced sample was PBMCs, taken around atezolizumab (anti-PD-L1) treatment. The receptor chain draws on TRBV4-3 and TRBJ1-4; the D gene assignment is ambiguous. CDR3 region: CASSPPGSGFGELFF. At the DNA level, the sequence is TGCGCCAGCAGTCCCCCCGGGAGCGGGTTTGGGGAACTGTTTTTT.